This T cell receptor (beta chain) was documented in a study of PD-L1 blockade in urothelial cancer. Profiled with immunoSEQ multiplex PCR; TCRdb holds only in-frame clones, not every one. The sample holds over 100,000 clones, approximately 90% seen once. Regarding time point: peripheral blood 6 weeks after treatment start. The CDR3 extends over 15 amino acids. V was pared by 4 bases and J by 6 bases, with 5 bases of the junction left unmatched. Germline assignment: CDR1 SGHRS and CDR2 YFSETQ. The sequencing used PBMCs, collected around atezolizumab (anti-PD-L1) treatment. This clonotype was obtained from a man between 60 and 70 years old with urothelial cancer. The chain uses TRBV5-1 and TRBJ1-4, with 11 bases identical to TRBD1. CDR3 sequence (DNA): TGCGCCAGCAGCGCGTTGGGACAGGGGGATGAAAAACTGTTTTTT. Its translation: CASSALGQGDEKLFF.